This TCR beta chain was sequenced for a study of blood T cell repertoires in COVID-19. As processed by the authors: Estimated nucleated cell counts came from reference gene primer amplification. Measured with immunoSEQ multiplex PCR; TCRdb has only the in-frame clones, and not every one. D and trimming come from the DNA, and the V and J calls and clone size come from that table. Of roughly 59,000 clones in the sample, 76% are singletons; the top ten hold 5% to 7%. The CDR3 is 15 residues long. The germline V gene has CDR1 LGHNA and CDR2 YSLEER. Unmatched junction bases numbered 4, after V lost 0 bases and J lost 5 bases.

The receptor was isolated from a woman aged 45-60 years with active or convalescent COVID-19. The chain recombines TRBV4-3 with TRBJ2-7; 10 bases match TRBD2. The sample taken for sequencing was peripheral blood. The CDR3 region has the DNA TGCGCCAGCAGCCAAGAAAAGCGGGAGGGGGACGAGCAGTACTTC. Amino acids: CASSQEKREGDEQYF.